Following are 19 T cell receptor beta chains from one sample sequenced in a study of graft-versus-host responses after intestinal transplantation. Their target antigens are unknown. TCRdb's copy holds only in-frame clones and misses some; the assay was immunoSEQ multiplex PCR. The sample records 85,000 to 100,000 clones, less than 95% being singletons. Sequences were derived from unstimulated CD4+ T cells sorted from spleen or lymph node cells, sampled before transplant. These receptors all stem from a human donor who was the organ donor for an intestinal transplant.

The V and J genes are TRBV2 and TRBJ1-6; D might be TRBD1 (5 bases). The CDR3 covers 15 residues. Deletions cut 1 base from V and 9 bases from J, with 13 bases between. The V gene's germline CDR1 is SNHLY and CDR2 FYNNEI. The CDR3 sequence is CASSEGGREGSPLHF. The CDR3 DNA sequence: TGTGCCAGCAGTGAAGGTGGCAGGGAAGGTTCACCCCTCCACTTT.

V gene TRBV6-5 combines with J gene TRBJ1-4; the match to TRBD1 covers 9 bases. The CDR3 has 13 amino acids. Per the germline V gene, CDR1 is MNHEY and CDR2 is SVGAGI. V lost 4 bases, J lost 14 bases, and 8 bases stayed unmatched. The CDR3 reads CASSSRGGQGLFF. In DNA, the CDR3 is TGTGCCAGCAGTTCCCGGGGGGGACAGGGTCTGTTTTTT.

V usage is TRBV29-1 and J usage is TRBJ1-2; 8 bases map to TRBD1. This CDR3 is 12 amino acids long. The germline V gene has CDR1 SQVTM and CDR2 ANQGSEA. Trimming at V came to 6 bases and at J to 4 bases, leaving 4 bases not matched to a gene. DNA for the CDR3: TGCAGCGTGGCCGGACAGGGCTATGGCTACACCTTC. This sequence encodes CSVAGQGYGYTF.

This clone has just a few counts. CDR3 sequence reads: CASSPGGGRGYGYTF. Here the CDR3 DNA reads TGTGCCAGCAGTCCTGGCGGTGGCAGGGGATACGGCTACACCTTC. This chain joins TRBV27 and TRBJ1-2, with a possible D match to TRBD1 (6 bases). The CDR3 extends over 15 amino acids. In germline, CDR1 is MNHEY, CDR2 SMNVEV (reference sequence). V shed 5 bases and J shed 8 bases, with 21 bases lying between them.

The chain carries TRBV23-1 and TRBJ2-7; a weak D match, TRBD2 (5 bases). TRBV23-1 is an ORF; its function is uncertain. The CDR3 is 15 amino acids. V gave up 7 bases and J gave up 0 bases, with 16 bases separating them. The CDR3 bases are TGCGCCAGCACCCCGAGGGCGAGCCTCTCCTACGAGCAGTACTTC. Protein product: CASTPRASLSYEQYF.

This sequence joins TRBV10-1 and TRBJ1-2, with 9 bases identical to TRBD1. Germline loops: CDR1 WNHNN, CDR2 SYGVQD (reference sequence). CDR3 length: 14 residues. The CDR3 DNA reads as TGCGAACCCCTAGGGACAGGGATAGCGTATGGCTACACCTTC. Amino acid sequence: CEPLGTGIAYGYTF.

J is TRBJ2-3 and V is TRBV11-2; tentatively, D is TRBD2 (6 bases). The CDR3 runs to 15 residues. The V end lost 6 bases, the J end lost 6 bases, and 19 bases lay between the germline ends. In germline, CDR1 is SGHAT, CDR2 FQNNGV. CDR3 in DNA: TGTGCCAGCAGACCCGGGACTCTCGGACTGGATACGCAGTATTTT. As protein: CASRPGTLGLDTQYF.

The genes are TRBV6-6 and TRBJ1-1; tentatively, D is TRBD1 (6 bases). This CDR3 contains 12 residues. Germline CDR1 is MNHNY and CDR2 is SVGAGI (reference sequence). V dropped 8 bases and J dropped 7 bases, with 14 bases sitting between them. CDR3 sequence: CASQIGQLEAFF. The CDR3 nucleotides are TGTGCCAGCCAAATCGGACAGCTTGAAGCTTTCTTT.

V is TRBV7-6 and J is TRBJ2-6, with TRBD2 identical over 7 bases. V was clipped by 1 base and J by 4 bases; unmatched bases: 13. CDR1 is SGHVS and CDR2 is FNYEAQ in the germline V gene. This CDR3 has 19 amino acids. CDR3 DNA: TGTGCCAGCAGCTTAGGTATCCAGCGGGATGCCGTGGGGGCCAACGTCCTGACTTTC. This encodes CASSLGIQRDAVGANVLTF.

Comments on this clone: The same CDR3 can be traced to other DNA sequences in this sample. The V call is TRBV9, the J call TRBJ1-3; D possibly corresponds to TRBD1 (5 bases). CDR3 length: 15 residues. V lost 2 bases and J 4 bases, leaving 13 bases between the germline ends. Germline CDR1 is SGDLS and CDR2 is YYNGEE. CDR3 region: CASSVGGVTGNTIYF. The CDR3 nucleotides read TGTGCCAGCAGCGTCGGAGGGGTGACGGGAAACACCATATATTTT.

The gene calls are TRBV6-4 and TRBJ2-3; 12 bases map to TRBD2. The V gene's germline CDR1 is MRHNA and CDR2 SNTAGT. With 0 bases clipped from V and 7 bases from J, the junction kept 2 bases outside the gene matches. This CDR3 comprises 15 residues. CDR3 bases: TGTGCCAGCAGTGACTCGACTAGCGGGGGAAATACGCAGTATTTT. This encodes CASSDSTSGGNTQYF.

The V call is TRBV7-2, the J call TRBJ2-2, with 7 bases lining up with TRBD1. This CDR3 is 14 amino acids long. Germline V gene data show CDR1 as SGHTA and CDR2 as FQGNSA. J was trimmed by 5 bases and V by 5 bases; bases with no gene match: 5. The CDR3 bases are TGTGCCAGCAGCACGGACAGGATAACCGGGGAGCTGTTTTTT. Protein sequence: CASSTDRITGELFF. The entire variable domain, with the rest obtained from reference TRBV7-2 and TRBJ2-2, is as follows: GAGVSQSPSNKVTEKGKDVELRCDPISGHTALYWYRQSLGQGLEFLIYFQGNSAPDKSGLPSDRFSAERTGGSVSTLTIQRTQQEDSAVYLCASSTDRITGELFFGEGSRLTVL.

This chain links TRBV30 with TRBJ2-2; 8 nucleotides align to TRBD1. CDR3 length: 15 amino acids. Unmatched junction bases numbered 5, after V lost 2 bases and J lost 3 bases. Germline V gene lookup returns CDR1 GTSNPN and CDR2 SVGIG (reference sequence). The DNA of the CDR3 is TGTGCCTGGAGTAGGGGGGACAGGTACACCGGGGAGCTGTTTTTT. It yields the protein CAWSRGDRYTGELFF.

The CDR3 loop reads CASSPGTATQYF. The CDR3 DNA reads as TGTGCCAGCAGCCCGGGTACGGCTACGCAGTATTTT. This rearrangement joins TRBV6-5 to TRBJ2-3; D is undetermined. This CDR3 spans 12 amino acids. Between the trimmed V and J ends, which lost 6 bases and 8 bases, there was a span of 12 bases. Germline values: CDR1 MNHEY, CDR2 SVGAGI.

The V call is TRBV7-3, the J call TRBJ2-3; D remains unclear. Germline-derived CDR1 and CDR2 are SGHTA and FQGTGA. The CDR3 is 15 residues long. V was clipped by 2 bases and J by 0 bases, with 9 bases between them. The CDR3, as DNA: TGTGCCAGCAGCTTATCCCACATTAGCACAGATACGCAGTATTTT. Amino acid sequence: CASSLSHISTDTQYF.

The chain combines TRBV10-3 with TRBJ1-1; the D gene is possibly TRBD1 (5 bases). V gave up 2 bases and J gave up 1 base, with 8 bases separating them. Germline values: CDR1 ENHRY, CDR2 SYGVKD. The CDR3 length is 14 residues. The CDR3 DNA reads as TGTGCCATCAGTGAGGTTGGACAGAACACTGAAGCTTTCTTT. It encodes CAISEVGQNTEAFF.

In its sample, this clone was seen a few times. V usage is TRBV5-5 and J usage is TRBJ1-5; D is uncertain. The CDR3 covers 13 residues. Germline V CDR1 and CDR2: SGHKS, YYEKEE (reference sequence). The V end lost 0 bases, the J end lost 4 bases, and 5 bases lay between the germline ends. In DNA form, the CDR3 reads TGTGCCAGCAGCTTGGACAAAAATCAGCCCCAGCATTTT. Amino acid sequence: CASSLDKNQPQHF.

The J gene is TRBJ2-1, the V gene TRBV21-1; TRBD2, as called in the table, went unchecked against the DNA. TRBV21-1 is a known pseudogene. The CDR3 runs 15 residues. CDR3 amino acids: CASSTHGRAYNEQFF. DNA for the CDR3: TGTGCCAGCAGCACCCACGGGAGGGCCTACAATGAGCAGTTCTTC.

This clone was observed once. The genes are TRBV6-5 and TRBJ2-2, with TRBD1 matching 7 bases. Germline values: CDR1 MNHEY, CDR2 SVGAGI. There are 14 residues in the CDR3. With V trimmed by 7 bases and J by 3 bases, 5 bases remained unmatched. This CDR3 is CASKAGGDTGELFF. The CDR3 DNA reads as TGTGCCAGCAAGGCAGGGGGTGACACCGGGGAGCTGTTTTTT.